What follows are 23 T cell receptor beta chains derived from one specimen sequenced in a study of cytomegalovirus exposure and HLA in healthy donors. Use of 60 Vbeta and 13 Jbeta primers characterized the PCR. Assay: immunoSEQ multiplex PCR; the TCRdb copy retains only in-frame clones and omits some. The sample holds around 130,000 clones, around 83% seen once. Sequenced: PBMCs. These receptor sequences come from a girl aged 2 to 9 in good health and CMV-seronegative.

V usage is TRBV13 and J usage is TRBJ2-3; 8 nucleotides agree with TRBD2. Germline V CDR1 and CDR2: PRHDT, FYEKMQ (reference sequence). The V and J ends lost 1 base and 4 bases, in that order; junction bases with no gene match: 1. The CDR3 is 14 residues long. In DNA form, the CDR3 reads TGTGCCAGCAGCTTAGCGGGGGGGGCAGATACGCAGTATTTT. It is translated as CASSLAGGADTQYF.

This clone was seen only once. The chain carries TRBV28 and TRBJ1-5; D possibly corresponds to TRBD1 (5 bases). The germline V and J ends were trimmed by 3 bases and 3 bases, with 15 bases remaining between them. This CDR3 has 16 residues. CDR1 MDHEN and CDR2 SYDVKM come from the germline V gene. CDR3 sequence: CASSFSGRGANQPQHF. The CDR3 DNA sequence: TGTGCCAGCAGTTTCTCAGGGAGGGGCGCCAATCAGCCCCAGCATTTT.

The table lists this clone with a few counts. The rearrangement uses TRBV5-1 and TRBJ2-1; 13 bases agree with TRBD2. Trimming cost V 3 bases and J 7 bases; bases outside gene matches: 10. CDR3 length equals 17 residues. Germline lookup yields CDR1 SGHRS and CDR2 YFSETQ. The CDR3 is CASSSPGLAGWMNEQFF. As DNA, the CDR3 is TGCGCCAGCAGCTCGCCGGGACTAGCGGGATGGATGAATGAGCAGTTCTTC.

This clone was counted a few times. The V and J genes are TRBV6-6 and TRBJ1-5, with TRBD1 identical over 8 bases. Germline CDR1 and CDR2: MNHNY and SVGAGI (reference sequence). V lost 6 bases and J lost 3; bases outside the gene matches: 10. The CDR3 contains 16 residues. CDR3 in amino acids: CASSHSGQGANQPQHF. In DNA, the CDR3 is TGTGCCAGCAGCCACTCTGGACAGGGCGCCAATCAGCCCCAGCATTTT.

DNA for the CDR3: TGTGCCAGCAGTGCCCTGCAGGGAAGCACAGATACGCAGTATTTT. This translates into CASSALQGSTDTQYF. The chain carries TRBV6-1 and TRBJ2-3; weak D call: TRBD1 (5 bases). The CDR3 runs to 15 residues. Germline lookup yields CDR1 MNHNS and CDR2 SASEGT. V was clipped by 4 bases and J by 0 bases, with 11 bases between them.

This chain connects TRBV27 to TRBJ1-2; 12 bases are shared with TRBD1. Looked up from germline, CDR1 is MNHEY and CDR2 is SMNVEV (reference sequence). Trimming removed 5 bases from V and 5 bases from J; junction bases left unmatched: 9. The CDR3 runs 16 residues. The CDR3, as DNA: TGTGCCAGCAGTGCCGAGAGGGGACAGGGGGCGTATGGCTACACCTTC. This codes for CASSAERGQGAYGYTF.

This clone has a handful of counts. The chain is built from TRBV27 and TRBJ1-5; possibly TRBD1 for D (6 bases). Trimming stripped 6 bases from V and 15 bases from J, with 18 bases between. CDR1 is MNHEY and CDR2 is SMNVEV in the germline V gene (reference sequence). This CDR3 is 12 amino acids long. The CDR3 region has the DNA TGTGCCAGCAGAACCAAGACAGGTATCCCGCATTTT. It encodes CASRTKTGIPHF.

The genes are TRBV13 and TRBJ1-2; D is ambiguous. This CDR3 comprises 14 residues. Germline V gene lookup returns CDR1 PRHDT and CDR2 FYEKMQ (reference sequence). V shed 3 bases and J shed 4 bases, with 12 bases lying between them. CDR3 sequence: CASSLGGNLYGYTF. Written as DNA, the CDR3 is TGTGCCAGCAGCTTGGGAGGGAACCTCTATGGCTACACCTTC.

The chain has TRBV7-2 and TRBJ2-2; no clear D gene. The CDR3 loop spans 14 amino acids. Germline V gene sequence: CDR1 SGHTA, CDR2 FQGNSA. V lost 4 bases and J lost 3, with 9 bases in between. The CDR3 reads CASSSHSYTGELFF. The DNA of the CDR3 is TGTGCCAGCAGCTCCCACTCCTACACCGGGGAGCTGTTTTTT.

This clone was recorded only once. This sequence joins TRBV6-4 and TRBJ2-3; D unclear. This CDR3 has 15 residues. With 3 bases removed from V and 0 bases from J, the gap between germline ends came to 10 bases. Germline V gene sequence: CDR1 MRHNA, CDR2 SNTAGT. In DNA, the CDR3 is TGTGCCAGCAGTGAAGAGGAAACTAGCACAGATACGCAGTATTTT. Protein: CASSEEETSTDTQYF.

This clone has a handful of counts. The chain carries TRBV19 and TRBJ2-5; unclear D gene. Deletions cut 4 bases from V and 5 bases from J, with 17 bases between. The CDR3 spans 15 residues. CDR1 is LNHDA and CDR2 is SQIVND in the germline V gene (reference sequence). Written as DNA, the CDR3 is TGTGCCAGTAGTACCGATGAAAAGGAGTGGGAGACCCAGTACTTC. Translation gives CASSTDEKEWETQYF.

The V call is TRBV9, the J call TRBJ1-1, with TRBD1 matching over 8 bases. The length of the CDR3 is 14 residues. Per germline, CDR1 SGDLS and CDR2 YYNGEE. The ends lost 5 bases at V and 0 bases at J; junction bases unmatched: 3. CDR3 DNA sequence: TGTGCCAGCAGAGGACAGGGAGTGAACACTGAAGCTTTCTTT. Protein: CASRGQGVNTEAFF.

The gene calls are TRBV19 and TRBJ2-6, with TRBD2 matching over 8 bases. The V and J ends lost 7 bases and 2 bases, in that order; junction bases with no gene match: 4. From germline, CDR1 is LNHDA and CDR2 SQIVND (reference sequence). The length of the CDR3 is 15 residues. The CDR3 loop reads CASTHGGAGANVLTF. The CDR3, as DNA: TGTGCCAGTACCCACGGGGGGGCTGGGGCCAACGTCCTGACTTTC.

The V and J genes are TRBV5-6 and TRBJ2-5; 8 nucleotides agree with TRBD2. The last part of the DNA fits TRBJ2-7 better; the J call may be wrong. The CDR3 is made up of 15 amino acids. CDR1 is SGHDT, CDR2 YYEEEE, per germline. CDR3 protein: CASSGGAGGPYEQYF. The CDR3 DNA reads TGTGCCAGCAGCGGCGGGGCGGGAGGTCCCTACGAGCAGTACTTC.

The chain recombines TRBV4-1 with TRBJ2-1; weak D call: TRBD1 (5 bases). Germline lookup yields CDR1 MGHRA and CDR2 YSYEKL. V dropped 1 base and J dropped 10 bases, with 14 bases sitting between them. The CDR3 sequence is 14 residues long. The CDR3 region is CASSQVGRAGEQFF. CDR3 nucleotide sequence: TGCGCCAGCAGCCAAGTTGGTCGAGCAGGGGAGCAGTTCTTC.

The V call is TRBV7-3, the J call TRBJ1-5, with 7 bases lining up with TRBD1. Germline assignment: CDR1 SGHTA and CDR2 FQGTGA. This CDR3 comprises 16 residues. The ends lost 5 bases at V and 0 bases at J; junction bases unmatched: 7. CDR3 loop: CASSLRQGYSNQPQHF. Written as DNA, the CDR3 is TGTGCCAGCAGCCTAAGACAGGGTTATAGCAATCAGCCCCAGCATTTT.

The chain employs TRBV28 and TRBJ2-1, with D tentatively TRBD1 (6 bases). Trimming removed 2 bases from V and 6 bases from J, with 8 bases in between. The CDR3 is made up of 13 amino acids. CDR1 and CDR2 (germline): MDHEN, SYDVKM. The DNA for the CDR3 is TGTGCCAGCAGTTTAGACAGGATCAATGAGCAGTTCTTC. Translating gives CASSLDRINEQFF.

This clone is a singleton in its sample. This chain joins TRBV5-1 and TRBJ2-3; TRBD2 agrees at 13 bases. The germline gives CDR1 SGHRS, CDR2 YFSETQ. Losses at the gene ends were 2 bases for V and 2 bases for J; bases not matched to a gene: 2. This CDR3 spans 16 amino acids. In DNA, the CDR3 is TGCGCCAGCAGCTTAACTAGCGGGAGGGCCACAGATACGCAGTATTTT. Protein: CASSLTSGRATDTQYF.

This clone was found once. This chain joins TRBV2 and TRBJ1-2; TRBD1 is a possible D gene (6 bases). The CDR3 contains 15 residues. The germline V gene encodes CDR1 SNHLY and CDR2 FYNNEI. V lost 6 bases and J 2 bases, leaving 16 bases between the germline ends. CDR3 residues: CASSRNRAGNYGYTF. In DNA, the CDR3 is TGTGCCAGCAGCCGTAACAGGGCAGGGAACTATGGCTACACCTTC.

V and J are TRBV6-1 and TRBJ1-5; tentative D call: TRBD1 (5 bases). The germline gives CDR1 MNHNS, CDR2 SASEGT. The CDR3 has 18 residues. V lost 1 base, J lost 5 bases, and 21 bases lay in between. The CDR3 is CASSEVSGRFRQYQPQHF. CDR3 nucleotides: TGTGCCAGCAGTGAAGTGTCAGGGAGGTTCCGACAGTATCAGCCCCAGCATTTT.

Points on this clone: The junction departs from germline at one end; a sequencing error may be responsible. The chain couples TRBV7-7 to TRBJ1-5; 7 bases are a match to TRBD1. Germline loops: CDR1 SSHAT, CDR2 FNYEAQ (reference sequence). CDR3 length equals 14 residues. The CDR3 spells CASSSGTDNQPQHF. The CDR3 bases are TGTGCTAGCAGCTCCGGGACAGACAATCAGCCCCAGCATTTT.

This clone has only one observation. The chain links TRBV15 to TRBJ1-2; D unclear. The CDR3 is 14 residues long. Germline loops: CDR1 LNHNV, CDR2 YYDKDF (reference sequence). Between the trimmed V and J ends, which lost 3 bases and 6 bases, there was a span of 14 bases. This CDR3 reads CATSSPGSHDGYTF. The CDR3 coding sequence is TGTGCCACCAGCAGCCCGGGGAGTCACGATGGCTACACCTTC. The full variable domain, in which reference TRBV15 and TRBJ1-2 provide the parts outside the CDR3, is DAMVIQNPRYQVTQFGKPVTLSCSQTLNHNVMYWYQQKSSQAPKLLFHYYDKDFNNEADTPDNFQSRRPNTSFCFLDIRSPGLGDTAMYLCATSSPGSHDGYTFGSGTRLTVV.

Remarks on this clone: The identical CDR3 is also encoded by other nucleotide sequences in the sample. The chain recombines TRBV13 with TRBJ2-7; TRBD1 aligns across 7 bases. Per germline, CDR1 PRHDT and CDR2 FYEKMQ (reference sequence). The CDR3 has 13 amino acids. Trimming removed 5 bases from V and 3 bases from J; junction bases left unmatched: 4. This CDR3 is CASSPGTVYEQYF. In DNA, the CDR3 is TGTGCCAGCAGCCCCGGGACAGTCTACGAGCAGTACTTC.